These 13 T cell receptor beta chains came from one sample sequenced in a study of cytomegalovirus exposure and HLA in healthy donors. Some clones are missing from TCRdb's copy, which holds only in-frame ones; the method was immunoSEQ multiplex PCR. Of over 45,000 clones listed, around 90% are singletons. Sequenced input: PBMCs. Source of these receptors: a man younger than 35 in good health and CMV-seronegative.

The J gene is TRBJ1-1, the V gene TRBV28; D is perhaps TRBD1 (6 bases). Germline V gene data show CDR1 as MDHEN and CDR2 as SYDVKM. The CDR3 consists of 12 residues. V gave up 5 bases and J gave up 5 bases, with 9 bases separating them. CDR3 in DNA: TGTGCCAGCAGTGGGGGCCTGACTGAAGCTTTCTTT. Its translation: CASSGGLTEAFF.

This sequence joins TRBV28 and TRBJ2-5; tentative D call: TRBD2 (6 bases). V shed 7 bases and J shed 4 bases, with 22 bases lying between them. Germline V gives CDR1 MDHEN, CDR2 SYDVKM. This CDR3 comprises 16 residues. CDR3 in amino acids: CASTPMSEGLAETQYF. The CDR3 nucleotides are TGTGCCAGCACCCCCATGTCGGAGGGATTGGCAGAGACCCAGTACTTC.

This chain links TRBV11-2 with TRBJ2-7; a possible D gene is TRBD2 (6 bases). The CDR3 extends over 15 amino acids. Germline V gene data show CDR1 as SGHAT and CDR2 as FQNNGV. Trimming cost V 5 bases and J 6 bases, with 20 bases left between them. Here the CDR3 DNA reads TGTGCCAGCAGCCCCCAAGGTGGGGGGACCCTCGAGCAGTACTTC. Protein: CASSPQGGGTLEQYF. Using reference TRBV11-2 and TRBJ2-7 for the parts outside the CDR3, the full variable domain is EAGVAQSPRYKIIEKRQSVAFWCNPISGHATLYWYQQILGQGPKLLIQFQNNGVVDDSQLPKDRFSAERLKGVDSTLKIQPAKLEDSAVYLCASSPQGGGTLEQYFGPGTRLTVT.

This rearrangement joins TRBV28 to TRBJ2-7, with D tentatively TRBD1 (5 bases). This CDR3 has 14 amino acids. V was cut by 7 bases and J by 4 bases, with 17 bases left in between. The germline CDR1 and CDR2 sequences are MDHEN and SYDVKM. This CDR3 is CASTPNAGWYEQYF. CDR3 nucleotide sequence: TGTGCCAGCACCCCAAATGCAGGGTGGTACGAGCAGTACTTC. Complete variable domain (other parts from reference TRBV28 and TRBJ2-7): DVKVTQSSRYLVKRTGEKVFLECVQDMDHENMFWYRQDPGLGLRLIYFSYDVKMKEKGDIPEGYSVSREKKERFSLILESASTNQTSMYLCASTPNAGWYEQYFGPGTRLTVT.

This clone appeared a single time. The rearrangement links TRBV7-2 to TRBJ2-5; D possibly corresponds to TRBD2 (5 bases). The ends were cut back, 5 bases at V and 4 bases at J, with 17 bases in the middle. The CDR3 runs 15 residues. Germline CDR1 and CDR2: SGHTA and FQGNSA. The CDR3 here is CASSPQLSSRETQYF. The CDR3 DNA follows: TGTGCCAGCAGCCCCCAGTTGTCTAGCCGAGAGACCCAGTACTTC.

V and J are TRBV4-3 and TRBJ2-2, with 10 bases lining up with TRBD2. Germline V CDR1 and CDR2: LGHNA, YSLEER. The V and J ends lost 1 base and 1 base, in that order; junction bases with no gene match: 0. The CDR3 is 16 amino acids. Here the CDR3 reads CASSQGTSGNTGELFF. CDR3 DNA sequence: TGCGCCAGCAGCCAAGGGACTAGCGGGAACACCGGGGAGCTGTTTTTT.

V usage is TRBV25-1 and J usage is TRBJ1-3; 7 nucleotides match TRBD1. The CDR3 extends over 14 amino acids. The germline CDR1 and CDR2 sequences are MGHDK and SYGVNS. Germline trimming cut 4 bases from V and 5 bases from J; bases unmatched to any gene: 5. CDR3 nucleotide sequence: TGTGCCAGCAGTGGTCAGGGGGGAAGAAACACCATATATTTT. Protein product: CASSGQGGRNTIYF.

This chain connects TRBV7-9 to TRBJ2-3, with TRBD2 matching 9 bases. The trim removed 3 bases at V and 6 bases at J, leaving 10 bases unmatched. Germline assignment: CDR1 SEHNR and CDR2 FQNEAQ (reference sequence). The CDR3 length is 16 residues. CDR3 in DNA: TGTGCCAGCAGCTTTATGACTAGCGGTCCCGACGATACGCAGTATTTT. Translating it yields CASSFMTSGPDDTQYF.

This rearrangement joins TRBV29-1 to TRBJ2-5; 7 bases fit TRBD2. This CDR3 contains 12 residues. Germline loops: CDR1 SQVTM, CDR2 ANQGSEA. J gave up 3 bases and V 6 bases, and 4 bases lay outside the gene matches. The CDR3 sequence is CSVSGIKETQYF. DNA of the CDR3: TGCAGCGTCAGCGGGATAAAAGAGACCCAGTACTTC.

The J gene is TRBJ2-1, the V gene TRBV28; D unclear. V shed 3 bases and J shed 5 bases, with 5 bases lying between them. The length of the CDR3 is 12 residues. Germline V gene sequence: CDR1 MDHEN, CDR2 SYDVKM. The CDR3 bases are TGTGCCAGCAGTTTGAGTGACAATGAGCAGTTCTTC. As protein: CASSLSDNEQFF.

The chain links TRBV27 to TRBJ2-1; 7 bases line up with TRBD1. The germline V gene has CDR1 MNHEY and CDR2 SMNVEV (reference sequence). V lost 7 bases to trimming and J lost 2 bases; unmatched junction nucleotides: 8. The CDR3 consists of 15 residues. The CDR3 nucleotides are TGTGCCAGCACCTCCTCGACAGGGACCTACAATGAGCAGTTCTTC. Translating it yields CASTSSTGTYNEQFF.

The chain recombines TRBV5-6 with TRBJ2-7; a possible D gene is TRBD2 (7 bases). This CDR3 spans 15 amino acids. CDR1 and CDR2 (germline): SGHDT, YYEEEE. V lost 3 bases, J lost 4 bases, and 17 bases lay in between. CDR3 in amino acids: CASSWGEGGGYEQYF. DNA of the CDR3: TGTGCCAGCAGCTGGGGGGAAGGGGGGGGATACGAGCAGTACTTC. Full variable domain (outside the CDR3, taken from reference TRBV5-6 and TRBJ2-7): DAGVTQSPTHLIKTRGQQVTLRCSPKSGHDTVSWYQQALGQGPQFIFQYYEEEERQRGNFPDRFSGHQFPNYSSELNVNALLLGDSALYLCASSWGEGGGYEQYFGPGTRLTVT.

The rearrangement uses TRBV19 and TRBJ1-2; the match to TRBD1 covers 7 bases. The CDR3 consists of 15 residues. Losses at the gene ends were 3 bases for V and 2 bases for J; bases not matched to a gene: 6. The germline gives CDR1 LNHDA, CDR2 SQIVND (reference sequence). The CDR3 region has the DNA TGTGCCAGTAGTATCGACAGGGCTATAAACTATGGCTACACCTTC. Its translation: CASSIDRAINYGYTF.